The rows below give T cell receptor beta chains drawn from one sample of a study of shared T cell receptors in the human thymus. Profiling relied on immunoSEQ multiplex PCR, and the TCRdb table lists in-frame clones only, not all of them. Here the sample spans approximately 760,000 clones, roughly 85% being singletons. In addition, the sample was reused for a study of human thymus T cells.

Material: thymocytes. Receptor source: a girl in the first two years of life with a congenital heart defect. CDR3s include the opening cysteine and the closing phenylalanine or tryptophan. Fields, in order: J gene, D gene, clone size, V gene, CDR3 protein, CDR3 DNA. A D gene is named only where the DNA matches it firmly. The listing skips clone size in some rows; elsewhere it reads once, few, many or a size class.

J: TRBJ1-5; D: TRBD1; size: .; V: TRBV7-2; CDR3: CASSSRDRGPLASNQPQHF; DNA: TGTGCCAGCAGCTCCCGGGACAGGGGGCCTCTCGCCTCAAATCAGCCCCAGCATTTT
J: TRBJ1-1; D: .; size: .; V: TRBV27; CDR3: CASSSSVRDKMNTEAFF; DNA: TGTGCCAGCAGTTCGTCGGTGAGGGATAAAATGAACACTGAAGCTTTCTTT
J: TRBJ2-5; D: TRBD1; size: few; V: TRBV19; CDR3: CASSYRGSGETQYF; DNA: TGTGCCAGTAGTTACAGGGGTTCCGGGGAGACCCAGTACTTC
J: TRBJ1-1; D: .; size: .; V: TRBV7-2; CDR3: CASSLVTGGNTEAFF; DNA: TGTGCCAGCAGCTTAGTGACGGGGGGGAACACTGAAGCTTTCTTT
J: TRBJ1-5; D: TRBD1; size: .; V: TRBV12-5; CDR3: CASDSDRDRGQLPSNQPQHF; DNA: TGTGCTAGTGACAGCGACCGGGACAGGGGACAGTTACCCAGCAATCAGCCCCAGCATTTT
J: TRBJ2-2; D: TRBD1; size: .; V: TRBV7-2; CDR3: CASSLDGTGAGELFF; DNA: TGTGCCAGCAGCTTAGACGGGACAGGGGCCGGGGAGCTGTTTTTT
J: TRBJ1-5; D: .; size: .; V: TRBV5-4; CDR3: CASSFQGSNQPQHF; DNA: TGTGCCAGCAGCTTCCAGGGGTCAAATCAGCCCCAGCATTTT
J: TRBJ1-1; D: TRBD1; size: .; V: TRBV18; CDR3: CASSRDRANTEAFF; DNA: TGTGCCAGCTCACGGGACAGGGCGAACACTGAAGCTTTCTTT
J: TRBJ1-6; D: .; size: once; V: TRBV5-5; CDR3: CASSLLGPYNSPLHF; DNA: TGTGCCAGCAGCTTGTTGGGGCCTTATAATTCACCCCTCCACTTT
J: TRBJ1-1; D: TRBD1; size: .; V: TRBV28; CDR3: CASSLCVEGQGKPEAFF; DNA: TGTGCCAGCAGTTTATGCGTCGAGGGACAGGGGAAACCTGAAGCTTTCTTT
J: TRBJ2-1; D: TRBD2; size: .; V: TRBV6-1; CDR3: CASSETSGALNEQFF; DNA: TGTGCCAGCAGCGAGACTAGCGGCGCCCTCAATGAGCAGTTCTTC
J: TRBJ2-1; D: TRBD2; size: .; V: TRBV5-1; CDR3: CASRGTRGDEQFF; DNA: TGCGCCAGCAGGGGGACTAGGGGGGATGAGCAGTTCTTC
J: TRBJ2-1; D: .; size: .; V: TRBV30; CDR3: CAWSLVAGSYNEQFF; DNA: TGTGCCTGGAGTTTAGTGGCGGGCTCCTACAATGAGCAGTTCTTC
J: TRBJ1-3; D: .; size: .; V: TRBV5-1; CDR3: CASSLGATSSGNTIYF; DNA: TGCGCCAGCAGCTTGGGGGCGACAAGCTCTGGAAACACCATATATTTT
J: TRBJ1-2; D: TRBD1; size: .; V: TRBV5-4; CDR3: CASSLGRDRGPYNYGYTF; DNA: TGTGCCAGCAGCTTGGGTCGGGACAGGGGACCCTATAACTATGGCTACACCTTC
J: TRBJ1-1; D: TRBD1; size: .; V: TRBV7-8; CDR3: CASSLAEGADTEAFF; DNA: TGTGCCAGCAGCTTAGCGGAGGGGGCGGACACTGAAGCTTTCTTT
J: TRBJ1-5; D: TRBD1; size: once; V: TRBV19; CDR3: CASSIPPMTGGNQPQHF; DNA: TGTGCCAGTAGTATCCCACCCATGACAGGGGGCAACCAGCCCCAGCATTTT
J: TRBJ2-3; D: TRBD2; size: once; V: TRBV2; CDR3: CASLTRTSGGTSTDTQYF; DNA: TGTGCCAGCCTGACTAGGACTAGCGGGGGCACGAGCACAGATACGCAGTATTTT
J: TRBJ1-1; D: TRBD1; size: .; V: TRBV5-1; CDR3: CASSLSGTGPYTEAFF; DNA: TGCGCCAGCAGCTTATCAGGGACAGGGCCGTACACTGAAGCTTTCTTT
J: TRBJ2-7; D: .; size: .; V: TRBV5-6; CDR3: CASSFRAHGGYEQYF; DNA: TGTGCCAGCAGCTTTCGAGCCCACGGGGGCTACGAGCAGTACTTC
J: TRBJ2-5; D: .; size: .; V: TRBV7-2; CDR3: CASSLVGFQETQYF; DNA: TGTGCCAGCAGCTTAGTCGGGTTCCAAGAGACCCAGTACTTC
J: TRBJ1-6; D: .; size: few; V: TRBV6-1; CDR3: CASTGRGPLHF; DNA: TGTGCCAGCACAGGCAGGGGTCCCCTCCACTTT
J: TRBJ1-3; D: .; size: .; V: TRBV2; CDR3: CASSSHSCGGNTIYF; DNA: TGTGCCAGCAGTTCCCATAGTTGTGGTGGAAACACCATATATTTT
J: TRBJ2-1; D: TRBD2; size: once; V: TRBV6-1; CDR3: CASSEAIYGNLSGALGEQFF; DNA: TGTGCCAGCAGTGAAGCGATTTATGGAAATCTTAGCGGGGCGCTTGGTGAGCAGTTCTTC
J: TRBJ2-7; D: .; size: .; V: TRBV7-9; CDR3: CASSLGGIGGASYEQYF; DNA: TGTGCCAGCAGCTTAGGTGGGATCGGCGGGGCCTCGTACGAGCAGTACTTC
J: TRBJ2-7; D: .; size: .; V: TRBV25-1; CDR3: CASTGQHSYEQYF; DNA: TGTGCCAGCACAGGTCAGCACTCCTACGAGCAGTACTTC
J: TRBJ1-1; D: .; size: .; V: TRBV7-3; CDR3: CASSLRGPGTEAFF; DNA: TGTGCCAGCAGCTTAAGGGGGCCGGGGACTGAAGCTTTCTTT
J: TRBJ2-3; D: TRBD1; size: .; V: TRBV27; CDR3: CASSLTLDRVGTDTQYF; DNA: TGTGCCAGCAGTTTAACTTTAGACAGGGTTGGCACAGATACGCAGTATTTT
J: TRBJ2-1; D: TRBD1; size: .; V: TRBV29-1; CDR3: CSVEGTGDNEQFF; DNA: TGCAGCGTCGAGGGGACAGGGGACAATGAGCAGTTCTTC
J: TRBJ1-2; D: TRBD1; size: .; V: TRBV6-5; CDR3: CASSQTDRVCGYTF; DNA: TGTGCCAGCAGTCAAACGGACAGGGTGTGTGGCTACACCTTC
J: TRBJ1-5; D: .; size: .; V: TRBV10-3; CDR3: CAISAGNQPQHF; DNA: TGTGCCATCAGTGCGGGCAATCAGCCCCAGCATTTT
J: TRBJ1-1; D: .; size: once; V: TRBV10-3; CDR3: CAIRDTALHWGYMNTEAFF; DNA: TGTGCCATCAGGGACACCGCGCTGCATTGGGGATATATGAACACTGAAGCTTTCTTT
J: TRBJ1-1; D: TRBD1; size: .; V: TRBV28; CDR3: CASSFGTGLNTEAFF; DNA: TGTGCCAGCAGTTTCGGGACAGGGTTGAACACTGAAGCTTTCTTT
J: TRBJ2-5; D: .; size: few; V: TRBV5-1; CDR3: CASSFQGFQETQYF; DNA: TGCGCCAGCAGCTTCCAGGGGTTCCAAGAGACCCAGTACTTC
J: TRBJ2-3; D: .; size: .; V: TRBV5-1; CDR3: CASSQQRDTQYF; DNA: TGCGCCAGCAGCCAACAGCGGGATACGCAGTATTTT
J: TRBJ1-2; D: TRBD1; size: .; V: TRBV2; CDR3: CASEADRGRQNGYTF; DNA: TGTGCCAGCGAAGCGGACAGGGGGCGTCAGAATGGCTACACCTTC
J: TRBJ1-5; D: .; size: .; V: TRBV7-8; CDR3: CASSLEGIQPQHF; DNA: TGTGCCAGCAGCTTAGAGGGGATTCAGCCCCAGCATTTT
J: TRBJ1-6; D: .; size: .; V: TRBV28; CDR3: CASRFIGEAGSPLHF; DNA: TGTGCCAGCCGTTTTATAGGGGAGGCCGGTTCACCCCTCCACTTT
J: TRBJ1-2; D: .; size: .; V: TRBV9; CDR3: CASSLGGAYGYTF; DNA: TGTGCCAGCAGCTTGGGGGGGGCCTATGGCTACACCTTC
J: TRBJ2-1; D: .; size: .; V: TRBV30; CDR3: CAWEPRNEQFF; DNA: TGTGCCTGGGAGCCTAGGAATGAGCAGTTCTTC
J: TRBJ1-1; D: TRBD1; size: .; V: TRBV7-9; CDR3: CASSFRDRGQAEAFF; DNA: TGTGCCAGCAGCTTTCGTGACAGGGGGCAGGCTGAAGCTTTCTTT
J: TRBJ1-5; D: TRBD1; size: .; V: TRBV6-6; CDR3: CASSYRRQGHQPQHF; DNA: TGTGCCAGCAGTTACCGTCGACAGGGGCATCAGCCCCAGCATTTT
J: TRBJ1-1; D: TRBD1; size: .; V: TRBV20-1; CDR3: CSARETGVAFF; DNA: TGCAGTGCTAGAGAGACAGGGGTAGCTTTCTTT
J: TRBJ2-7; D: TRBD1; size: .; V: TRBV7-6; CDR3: CASSLYQGASYEQYF; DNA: TGTGCCAGCAGCTTATATCAGGGGGCGTCCTACGAGCAGTACTTC
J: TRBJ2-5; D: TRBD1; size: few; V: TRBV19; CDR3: CASGSQGGETQYF; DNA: TGTGCCAGTGGATCACAGGGGGGAGAGACCCAGTACTTC
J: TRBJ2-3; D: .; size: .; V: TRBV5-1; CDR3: CASSWGTQDSPRTDTQYF; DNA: TGCGCCAGCAGCTGGGGAACCCAGGACTCCCCCCGGACAGATACGCAGTATTTT
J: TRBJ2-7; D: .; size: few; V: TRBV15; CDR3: CATSRDSAAGLQGYEQYF; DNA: TGTGCCACCAGCAGAGATAGTGCGGCGGGTTTACAGGGCTACGAGCAGTACTTC
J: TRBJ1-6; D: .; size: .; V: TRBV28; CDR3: CASSRDFRSYNSPLHF; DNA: TGTGCCAGCAGCAGGGACTTTCGCTCCTATAATTCACCCCTCCACTTT
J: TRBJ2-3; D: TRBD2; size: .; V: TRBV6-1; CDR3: CASSETRARGGLTDTQYF; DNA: TGTGCCAGCAGTGAAACAAGGGCACGGGGGGGCCTCACAGATACGCAGTATTTT
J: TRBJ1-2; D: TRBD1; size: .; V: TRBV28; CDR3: CASSYNRDRVEYGYTF; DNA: TGTGCCAGCAGTTACAACCGGGACAGGGTAGAATATGGCTACACCTTC
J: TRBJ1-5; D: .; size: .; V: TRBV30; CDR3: CAWSRGGGNQPQHF; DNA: TGTGCCTGGAGTCGAGGGGGAGGCAATCAGCCCCAGCATTTT
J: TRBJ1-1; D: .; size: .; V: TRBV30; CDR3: CAWSLYPGTMNTEAFF; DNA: TGTGCCTGGAGTCTTTATCCCGGGACTATGAACACTGAAGCTTTCTTT
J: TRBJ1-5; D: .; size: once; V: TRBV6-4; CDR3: CASSAAQGQPQHF; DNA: TGTGCCAGCAGTGCCGCACAGGGCCAGCCCCAGCATTTT
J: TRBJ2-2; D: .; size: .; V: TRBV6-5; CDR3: CASSYWTVGELFF; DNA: TGTGCCAGCAGTTACTGGACAGTCGGGGAGCTGTTTTTT
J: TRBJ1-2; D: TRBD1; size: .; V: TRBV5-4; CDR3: CASSHRGDYGYTF; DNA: TGTGCCAGCAGCCACAGGGGGGATTATGGCTACACCTTC